Given below is one T cell receptor (beta chain) in context. These data come from a study of cytomegalovirus exposure and HLA in healthy donors. In the PCR, 60 Vbeta and 13 Jbeta primers were used. Only in-frame clones appear in the TCRdb table, and some are missing; sequencing was by immunoSEQ multiplex PCR. The profile shows about 200,000 clones, approximately 86% of them singletons. The sequence derives from a woman in her 30s in good health and CMV-seronegative. The sequencing sample was made of PBMCs.

The CDR3 loop reads CASSGRSHRGPSPGYEQFF. The CDR3 DNA sequence: TGTGCCAGCAGTGGCCGGTCGCATAGGGGTCCCTCCCCCGGGTATGAGCAGTTCTTC. The chain recombines TRBV6-1 with TRBJ2-1; D perhaps matches TRBD1 (5 bases). Trimming shortened V by 4 bases and J by 8 bases, and 30 bases separated the two germline ends. Germline values: CDR1 MNHNS, CDR2 SASEGT. This CDR3 has 19 amino acids.